The present T cell receptor beta chain was sequenced within a study of shared clonotypes between healthy human individuals. Study-wide context: The cohort comprised a couple of women and a few men. Their ages spanned 18 to 49 years.

Study findings and constraints: Around 5% of naive CD4 clonotypes were common to a few donors.

Produced via immunoSEQ multiplex PCR; TCRdb's table is partial and in-frame only. Among hundreds of thousands of clones, approximately 92% were seen once, and the ten largest hold under 30%. As regards this clone: The target antigen is unknown.

Germline-derived CDR1 and CDR2 are LGHNA and YNFKEQ. The CDR3 covers 18 residues. Trimming took 0 bases from V and 0 from J, leaving 15 bases between them. Terminally differentiated effector memory CD45RA+ cells were excluded by CCR7 positive selection of CD45RO-negative cells. Sequencing was carried out using naive CD8+ T cells sorted from blood. V gene TRBV4-2 combines with J gene TRBJ2-1, with D tentatively TRBD2 (6 bases). The TCR originated in a man aged 25-45 years in good health. CDR3 DNA sequence: TGTGCCAGCAGCCAAGAGAGGACCGGAGGGAGCTCCTACAATGAGCAGTTCTTC. It is translated as CASSQERTGGSSYNEQFF.